This T cell receptor beta chain was sequenced during a study of T cell responses to AZD1222 COVID-19 vaccine. Overall study: Second doses were pooled across both intervals (about 4 or about 12 weeks). General study results and limits: Clonal diversity may have been underestimated, and the donors were mostly white British, with more females than males.

Points on this clone: Antigen specificity is unknown. A read error may produce the germline difference seen at one junction end.

Profiling relied on immunoSEQ multiplex PCR, and the TCRdb table lists in-frame clones only, not all of them. Here the sample spans more than 150,000 clones, around 93% being singletons. The CDR3 has 13 residues. Germline-derived CDR1 and CDR2 are SGHTA and FQGNSA. The sample here was peripheral blood, taken on day 0 of AZD1222 vaccination. This sequence was found in an adult in good health. The chain recombines TRBV7-2 with TRBJ2-2; D could derive from TRBD1 or TRBD2 (7 bases each). The CDR3 DNA reads as TGTGCCGGCAGGGGGGGAAACACCGGGGAGCTGTTTTTT. Its protein is CAGRGGNTGELFF.